This entry features one TCR beta chain sequence. This entry belongs to a study of blood T cell repertoires in COVID-19. The junction had 4 bases not matched to a gene; V was cut back by 5 bases and J by 6 bases. The CDR3 covers 14 residues. The V gene's germline CDR1 is SGHVS and CDR2 FQNEAQ. Clones were read by immunoSEQ multiplex PCR, and TCRdb kept only the in-frame ones, dropping some. The data show 210,000 or so clones, 70% to 90% seen once. Sequencing was performed on peripheral blood. The rearrangement links TRBV7-8 to TRBJ2-3; 11 bases agree with TRBD1. The receptor was derived from a man younger than 45 with COVID-19, enrolled during active disease. The CDR3 DNA sequence: TGTGCCAGCAGCAAGGACAGGGGGCTTGATACGCAGTATTTT. It yields the protein CASSKDRGLDTQYF.